The T cell receptor (beta chain) under discussion was sequenced for a study of blood T cell repertoires in COVID-19 (dated by TCRdb to 2020 to 2021). In the study overall: Samples from collaborators originated in the United States, Italy and Spain and spanned both the acute and convalescent phases of COVID-19. The prospective study material was composed of cDNA or gDNA derived from T cells, B-cell-depleted T cells, or PBMCs. Subjects who had been exposed to COVID-19, were actively infected with it, or had recovered from it provided the deeply sampled blood TCRbeta repertoires that made up the dataset. A freely available public database, intended as a resource for researchers studying the immune response to SARS-CoV-2, is where the repertoires were released. The samples were drawn from the first 160 participants of the ongoing ImmuneRACE study and from 1,254 subjects provided by 6 global collaborators. The sample metadata nearly always contained a de-identified subject ID, COVID-19 status, age in years and sex. Where HLA class I and class II types were available, the types were taken from metadata supplied by the sample provider, not from assay-based typing.

Participants in the prospective study were enrolled through a virtual design, were aged 18 to 89 years, and lived in under 25 United States geographic areas. Cohort assignment in the prospective study relied on participant-reported clinical history from a screening survey and a study questionnaire. Recovered participants in ImmuneRACE Cohort 3 were defined as having two consecutive negative NP/OP PCR tests, clearance from a healthcare professional, or resolution of symptoms. In the prospective study, mobile phlebotomists collected whole blood, serum and a nasopharyngeal or oropharyngeal swab from each participant. Prospective study participants could optionally give additional blood draws and questionnaires over an approximately two-month period. Before DNA extraction, prospective study blood samples were shipped either frozen or at room temperature. CDR1 and CDR2 were assigned from the germline V gene (reference sequence) as SGHNT and YYREEE. V is pruned by 5 bases and J by 6 bases, leaving 11 bases of the junction without a gene match. Measured from the cysteine to the phenylalanine, the CDR3 is 15 residues long. The only DNA kept is the CDR3, 45 bases in frame from the first base.

A word on this clone: It lacks a known antigen. The record has no base qualities; no much larger clone is one base away.

What the study reported, not specific to this receptor: Clinical and demographic metadata were provided uncurated, with the amount varying by source and participant.

TCRbeta CDR3 regions were amplified from genomic DNA by means of the immunoSEQ Assay, a bias-controlled multiplex PCR. The authors processed their data as follows. The number of nucleated cells in each sample was estimated by amplification of reference gene primers within the assay. To quantify the absolute abundance of each unique TCRbeta CDR3 rearrangement, sequence reads were collapsed and filtered. Productive Simpson clonality was computed per sample as the square root of Simpson's diversity index over productive rearrangements. The source is immuneACCESS, and TCRdb retained only in-frame sequences with V and J called. Part of the clones is not carried over; for the studies checked, unresolved V genes explain less than half of this, and the remainder is unexplained. V and J calls and clone size are given by that table; D and trimming were obtained from the DNA. This sample lists hundreds of thousands of clones; more than 90% were detected once. The ten largest make up approximately 2.5% of the sample.

This receptor was obtained from a man between 60 and 70 years old who had recovered from COVID-19. Input material: PBMCs or T cells enriched from blood (not recorded which). This sequence uses TRBV5-4 and TRBJ2-1; 7 central nucleotides agree with TRBD2. Here is the DNA: TGTGCCAGCAGTTCCTCTGCGGGAGTGGCCAATGAGCAGTTCTTC. The resulting protein is CASSSSAGVANEQFF.